Listed below are T cell receptor beta chains from one sample, sequenced in a study of cytomegalovirus exposure and HLA in healthy donors. Measured with immunoSEQ multiplex PCR; TCRdb has only the in-frame clones, and not every one. The sample carries about 120,000 clones, roughly 87% recorded once. Source material: PBMCs. These receptors were collected from a woman under 30 in good health and CMV-seronegative. CDR3s include the opening cysteine and the closing phenylalanine or tryptophan. Fields, in order: V gene, D gene, J gene, clone size, CDR3 DNA, CDR3 protein. The D gene is left open where the match is weak. Clone size is not always given. Where it is, it says once, few, many or a class for expanded clones.

v_call: TRBV7-8
d_call: .
j_call: TRBJ2-2
clone_size: few
cdr3_nt: TGTGCCAGCAGCTTAGTGGGGCAGGGCGGGGAGCTGTTTTTT
cdr3_aa: CASSLVGQGGELFF

v_call: TRBV4-1
d_call: TRBD1
j_call: TRBJ2-3
clone_size: .
cdr3_nt: TGCGCCAGCAGCCAAGAGGGGAGGGGACAGGGGGCAGATACGCAGTATTTT
cdr3_aa: CASSQEGRGQGADTQYF

v_call: TRBV15
d_call: TRBD1
j_call: TRBJ1-2
clone_size: .
cdr3_nt: TGTGCCACCAGCAGAGCTCCACGGACAGGGGGCGATGGCTACACCTTC
cdr3_aa: CATSRAPRTGGDGYTF

v_call: TRBV6-1
d_call: TRBD1
j_call: TRBJ1-1
clone_size: .
cdr3_nt: TGTGCCAGCATCGGACAGGGGAGAGCTGAAGCTTTCTTT
cdr3_aa: CASIGQGRAEAFF

v_call: TRBV6-1
d_call: .
j_call: TRBJ2-1
clone_size: .
cdr3_nt: TGTGCCAGCAGTAGAGACAACCTGGATTACAATGAGCAGTTCTTC
cdr3_aa: CASSRDNLDYNEQFF

v_call: TRBV7-2
d_call: .
j_call: TRBJ1-2
clone_size: few
cdr3_nt: TGTGCCAGCAGCTTAACAGATTCCTATGGCTACACCTTC
cdr3_aa: CASSLTDSYGYTF

v_call: TRBV28
d_call: TRBD1
j_call: TRBJ1-1
clone_size: .
cdr3_nt: TGTGCCAGCAGCCCGGGACAGGGCTCCTATAGAGCTTTCTTT
cdr3_aa: CASSPGQGSYRAFF

v_call: TRBV2
d_call: .
j_call: TRBJ2-1
clone_size: few
cdr3_nt: TGTGCCAGCGCTGGGAGGTCTAGGGTGGATGAGCAGTTCTTC
cdr3_aa: CASAGRSRVDEQFF

v_call: TRBV15
d_call: .
j_call: TRBJ1-1
clone_size: .
cdr3_nt: TGTGCCACCAGCAGAGACCTAGAAGCTTTCTTT
cdr3_aa: CATSRDLEAFF

v_call: TRBV18
d_call: TRBD2
j_call: TRBJ2-7
clone_size: .
cdr3_nt: TGTGCCAGCTCACTGCGGACTAGCGGATCGCACGAGCAGTACTTC
cdr3_aa: CASSLRTSGSHEQYF

v_call: TRBV28
d_call: .
j_call: TRBJ1-5
clone_size: .
cdr3_nt: TGTGCCAGCAGTTCCGGACAGCTCAATCAGCCCCAGCATTTT
cdr3_aa: CASSSGQLNQPQHF

v_call: TRBV29-1
d_call: TRBD1
j_call: TRBJ2-2
clone_size: .
cdr3_nt: TGCAGCGCTGGGACAGGGACCGGGGAGCTGTTTTTT
cdr3_aa: CSAGTGTGELFF

v_call: TRBV28
d_call: TRBD1
j_call: TRBJ1-1
clone_size: once
cdr3_nt: TGTGCCAGCAGCCTCAACAGGGGGCGCGGGGCTTTCTTT
cdr3_aa: CASSLNRGRGAFF

v_call: TRBV29-1
d_call: .
j_call: TRBJ1-1
clone_size: .
cdr3_nt: TGCAGCGCCAAAGGTACGGGGTACACTGAAGCTTTCTTT
cdr3_aa: CSAKGTGYTEAFF

v_call: TRBV10-3
d_call: TRBD1
j_call: TRBJ1-5
clone_size: few
cdr3_nt: TGTGCCATCAGTGAAGGGACAGGGGGCGGTCAGCCCCAGCATTTT
cdr3_aa: CAISEGTGGGQPQHF

v_call: TRBV10-3
d_call: .
j_call: TRBJ1-5
clone_size: once
cdr3_nt: TGTGCCATCAGCGGTGAGGGGGACAATCAGCCCCAGCATTTT
cdr3_aa: CAISGEGDNQPQHF

v_call: TRBV28
d_call: TRBD2
j_call: TRBJ2-3
clone_size: .
cdr3_nt: TGTGCCAGCAGTTTATCAAGCGGGGGGGCCGTGGGAGATACGCAGTATTTT
cdr3_aa: CASSLSSGGAVGDTQYF

v_call: TRBV19
d_call: .
j_call: TRBJ2-5
clone_size: once
cdr3_nt: TGTGCCAGTAGGACCACAGATCAAGAGACCCAGTACTTC
cdr3_aa: CASRTTDQETQYF

v_call: TRBV18
d_call: .
j_call: TRBJ2-7
clone_size: .
cdr3_nt: TGTGCCAGCTCACCTCACGACAACTACGAGCAGTACTTC
cdr3_aa: CASSPHDNYEQYF

v_call: TRBV5-4
d_call: TRBD1
j_call: TRBJ1-2
clone_size: .
cdr3_nt: TGTGCCAGCAGTTGGGGACAGGGTGAGAACTATGGCTACACCTTC
cdr3_aa: CASSWGQGENYGYTF

v_call: TRBV28
d_call: .
j_call: TRBJ1-5
clone_size: .
cdr3_nt: TGTGCCAGCAGCCCGCCGATCGGGGGGCTTCAGCCCCAGCATTTT
cdr3_aa: CASSPPIGGLQPQHF

v_call: TRBV6-5
d_call: TRBD1
j_call: TRBJ1-3
clone_size: .
cdr3_nt: TGTGCCAGCAGTTCGGGACAGGACGGAAACACCATATATTTT
cdr3_aa: CASSSGQDGNTIYF

v_call: TRBV5-1
d_call: .
j_call: TRBJ2-5
clone_size: once
cdr3_nt: TGCGCCAGCAGCTCATATTCAGGTATCCAAGAGACCCAGTACTTC
cdr3_aa: CASSSYSGIQETQYF

v_call: TRBV28
d_call: TRBD2
j_call: TRBJ2-7
clone_size: once
cdr3_nt: TGTGCCAGCAGTCGCCCGGGGCTAGCGGGCTCTCTCTCCTACGAGCAGTACTTC
cdr3_aa: CASSRPGLAGSLSYEQYF

v_call: TRBV29-1
d_call: .
j_call: TRBJ1-2
clone_size: .
cdr3_nt: TGCAGCGCGGGTGGCTACACCTTC
cdr3_aa: CSAGGYTF

v_call: TRBV28
d_call: TRBD1
j_call: TRBJ2-7
clone_size: .
cdr3_nt: TGTGCCAGCTACCCCTCGGGACAGACATACGAGCAGTACTTC
cdr3_aa: CASYPSGQTYEQYF

v_call: TRBV15
d_call: TRBD1
j_call: TRBJ2-1
clone_size: .
cdr3_nt: TGTGCCACCAGCAGGGACACAGGGGGAGCCTACAATGAGCAGTTCTTC
cdr3_aa: CATSRDTGGAYNEQFF

v_call: TRBV7-7
d_call: TRBD2
j_call: TRBJ2-2
clone_size: .
cdr3_nt: TGTGCCAGCAGCGCCGGGGGGGGGACCACCGGGGAGCTGTTTTTT
cdr3_aa: CASSAGGGTTGELFF

v_call: TRBV19
d_call: .
j_call: TRBJ1-4
clone_size: .
cdr3_nt: TGTGCCAGTAGTCGCCAGGATGCAACTAATGAAAAACTGTTTTTT
cdr3_aa: CASSRQDATNEKLFF

v_call: TRBV28
d_call: .
j_call: TRBJ1-2
clone_size: .
cdr3_nt: TGTGCCAGCAGAGCCGCCTCTAACTATGGCTACACCTTC
cdr3_aa: CASRAASNYGYTF

v_call: TRBV2
d_call: TRBD2
j_call: TRBJ2-3
clone_size: .
cdr3_nt: TGTGCCAGCAGTGACACTGGTAGCGGGAGCACAGATACGCAGTATTTT
cdr3_aa: CASSDTGSGSTDTQYF

v_call: TRBV5-1
d_call: .
j_call: TRBJ2-1
clone_size: .
cdr3_nt: TGCGCCAGCAGCAACAACCGGGTCTCCTACAATGAGCAGTTCTTC
cdr3_aa: CASSNNRVSYNEQFF

v_call: TRBV4-1
d_call: .
j_call: TRBJ1-2
clone_size: few
cdr3_nt: TGCGCCAGCAGCCAAGACCCGGGTAACTATGGCTACACCTTC
cdr3_aa: CASSQDPGNYGYTF

v_call: TRBV27
d_call: .
j_call: TRBJ2-3
clone_size: .
cdr3_nt: TGTGCCAGCAGTTTATCGAGTTTTAACGGGGGGCCGACGGATACGCAGTATTTT
cdr3_aa: CASSLSSFNGGPTDTQYF

v_call: TRBV19
d_call: .
j_call: TRBJ2-5
clone_size: few
cdr3_nt: TGTGCCAGTGGCGGACGAGGGTACCAAGAGACCCAGTACTTC
cdr3_aa: CASGGRGYQETQYF

v_call: TRBV27
d_call: .
j_call: TRBJ2-5
clone_size: .
cdr3_nt: TGTGCCAGCAGTTTCGCGGGGCAGACCCAAGAGACCCAGTACTTC
cdr3_aa: CASSFAGQTQETQYF

v_call: TRBV30
d_call: .
j_call: TRBJ1-1
clone_size: .
cdr3_nt: TGTGCCTGGAGTTGGGTGGGGGGGATTGAAGCTTTCTTT
cdr3_aa: CAWSWVGGIEAFF

v_call: TRBV4-1
d_call: .
j_call: TRBJ2-3
clone_size: .
cdr3_nt: TGCGCCAGCAGCCAAGATAGCGGAAGCACAGATACGCAGTATTTT
cdr3_aa: CASSQDSGSTDTQYF

v_call: TRBV25-1
d_call: .
j_call: TRBJ1-2
clone_size: .
cdr3_nt: TGTGCCAGCAGTGAGATCTTCGGGGAGGGGTACTATGGCTACACCTTC
cdr3_aa: CASSEIFGEGYYGYTF

v_call: TRBV13
d_call: TRBD2
j_call: TRBJ2-3
clone_size: .
cdr3_nt: TGTGCCAGCAGCTGGGGAGGGAGTGGGGATACGCAGTATTTT
cdr3_aa: CASSWGGSGDTQYF

v_call: TRBV18
d_call: .
j_call: TRBJ1-1
clone_size: .
cdr3_nt: TGTGCCAGCTCACCAATCGCCGGGGTTGGTGACACTGAAGCTTTCTTT
cdr3_aa: CASSPIAGVGDTEAFF

v_call: TRBV4-3
d_call: .
j_call: TRBJ2-2
clone_size: .
cdr3_nt: TGCGCCAGCAGCCAAGATGGGCAGAACACCGGGGAGCTGTTTTTT
cdr3_aa: CASSQDGQNTGELFF

v_call: TRBV9
d_call: .
j_call: TRBJ1-1
clone_size: .
cdr3_nt: TGTGCCAGCAGCGGTACCGGAGGGGCCACTGAAGCTTTCTTT
cdr3_aa: CASSGTGGATEAFF

v_call: TRBV5-5
d_call: .
j_call: TRBJ1-3
clone_size: .
cdr3_nt: TGTGCCAGCAGCTTGGGCAGGGTCTCAGGAAACACCATATATTTT
cdr3_aa: CASSLGRVSGNTIYF

v_call: TRBV6-5
d_call: .
j_call: TRBJ2-7
clone_size: .
cdr3_nt: TGTGCCAGCAGTTACTCCAGGATTTACGAGCAGTACTTC
cdr3_aa: CASSYSRIYEQYF

v_call: TRBV28
d_call: .
j_call: TRBJ2-6
clone_size: .
cdr3_nt: TGTGCCAGCAGTCCCGGCTTGGCAGGTGGGGCCAACGTCCTGACTTTC
cdr3_aa: CASSPGLAGGANVLTF

v_call: TRBV30
d_call: TRBD2
j_call: TRBJ2-7
clone_size: .
cdr3_nt: TGTGCCTGGACACCGGGAGGAGCCAACGAGCAGTACTTC
cdr3_aa: CAWTPGGANEQYF

v_call: TRBV5-8
d_call: TRBD2
j_call: TRBJ2-2
clone_size: .
cdr3_nt: TGTGCCAGCAGCTTTACCGTTATCTCGACTAGCGGGCAGGGGGAGCTGTTTTTT
cdr3_aa: CASSFTVISTSGQGELFF

v_call: TRBV6-5
d_call: .
j_call: TRBJ1-1
clone_size: .
cdr3_nt: TGTGCCAGCAGCCAGGGTGGGAACACTGAAGCTTTCTTT
cdr3_aa: CASSQGGNTEAFF

v_call: TRBV5-1
d_call: .
j_call: TRBJ2-2
clone_size: .
cdr3_nt: TGCGCCAGCAGCTACAGCTTAGGGAGCACCGGGGAGCTGTTTTTT
cdr3_aa: CASSYSLGSTGELFF

v_call: TRBV7-9
d_call: .
j_call: TRBJ1-2
clone_size: .
cdr3_nt: TGTGCCAGCAGCCCGGCGGGGGTCAACTATGGCTACACCTTC
cdr3_aa: CASSPAGVNYGYTF

v_call: TRBV5-1
d_call: .
j_call: TRBJ1-2
clone_size: once
cdr3_nt: TGCGCCAGCAGCACGACCGGGAGCCGCTACACCTTC
cdr3_aa: CASSTTGSRYTF